The subject of this entry is one T cell receptor beta chain. This sample stems from a study of blood T cell repertoires in COVID-19. Overall study context: Collection of acute and convalescent COVID-19 samples took place in the United States, Italy and Spain. T cells, B-cell-depleted T cells, or PBMCs supplied cDNA or gDNA.

In the original processing: How many nucleated cells were present was estimated from reference gene primer amplification. Only in-frame clones appear in the TCRdb table, and some are missing; sequencing was by immunoSEQ multiplex PCR. V and J calls and clone size come straight from that table; D and trimming were deduced from the DNA. This sample has just over 650,000 clones, with 85% to 90% found just once. The V gene lost 2 bases and the J gene lost 1 base, with 8 bases spanning the gap. The CDR3 sequence is 15 residues long. CDR1 is MNHEY, CDR2 SVGAGI, per germline. Sequencing input: peripheral blood. The chain employs TRBV6-5 and TRBJ2-2, with D maybe TRBD1 (6 bases). This TCR derives from a young woman with acute or convalescent COVID-19. The CDR3 nucleotides read TGTGCCAGCAGTTACGAGGACAGGAACACCGGGGAGCTGTTTTTT. Its translation: CASSYEDRNTGELFF.